This entry features one TCR beta chain sequence. Sequencing used immunoSEQ multiplex PCR; TCRdb keeps in-frame clones, though not all of them. The sample consists of about 240,000 clones, 83% of them appearing once. This entry comes from a study of blood T cell repertoires in COVID-19. Study-level information: PBMCs, B-cell-depleted T cells, or T cells were the source of the cDNA or gDNA that made up the material.

V trimming: 10 bases; J trimming: 7 bases; junction bases outside the gene matches: 12. The CDR3 has 14 amino acids. In germline, CDR1 is LGHDT, CDR2 YNNKEL (reference sequence). Cohort assignment relied on participant-reported clinical history. Participants classified as exposed had met a COVID-19 case within 2 weeks before study entry. This chain links TRBV3-1 (or the pseudogene TRBV3-2) with TRBJ2-1; 8 bases fit TRBD1. Sequenced input: PBMCs or T cells enriched from blood (not recorded which). This clonotype originated in a woman aged 35 to 49 who had been exposed to COVID-19. The chain's CDR3 is CATSGTGQSNEQFF. CDR3 coding DNA: TGTGCCACCTCCGGGACAGGTCAATCGAATGAGCAGTTCTTC.